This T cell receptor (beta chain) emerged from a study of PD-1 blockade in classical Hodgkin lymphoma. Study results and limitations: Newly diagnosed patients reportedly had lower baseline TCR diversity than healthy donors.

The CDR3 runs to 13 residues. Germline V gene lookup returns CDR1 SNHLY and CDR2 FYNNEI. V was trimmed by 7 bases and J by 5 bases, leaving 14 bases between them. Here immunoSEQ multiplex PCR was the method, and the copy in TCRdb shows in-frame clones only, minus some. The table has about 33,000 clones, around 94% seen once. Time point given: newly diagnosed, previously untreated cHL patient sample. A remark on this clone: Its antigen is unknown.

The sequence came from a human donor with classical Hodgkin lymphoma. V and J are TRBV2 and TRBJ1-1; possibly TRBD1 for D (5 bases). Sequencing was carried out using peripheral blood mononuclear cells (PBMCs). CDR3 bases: TGTGCCAGCAACAGGCGGGTACGGACTGAAGCTTTCTTT. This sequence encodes CASNRRVRTEAFF.